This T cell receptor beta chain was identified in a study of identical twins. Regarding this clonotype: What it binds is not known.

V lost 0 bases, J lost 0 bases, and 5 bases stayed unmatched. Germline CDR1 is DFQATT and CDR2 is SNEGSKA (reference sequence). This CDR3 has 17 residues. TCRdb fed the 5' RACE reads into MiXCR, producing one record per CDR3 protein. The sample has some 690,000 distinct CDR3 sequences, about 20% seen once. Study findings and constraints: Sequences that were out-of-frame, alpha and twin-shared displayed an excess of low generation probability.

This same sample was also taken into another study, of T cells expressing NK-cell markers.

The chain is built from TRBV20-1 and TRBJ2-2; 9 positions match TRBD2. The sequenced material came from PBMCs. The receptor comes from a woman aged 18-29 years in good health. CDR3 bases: TGCAGTGCTAGAGATCTAGGCGGGGGGGCGAACACCGGGGAGCTGTTTTTT. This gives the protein CSARDLGGGANTGELFF.